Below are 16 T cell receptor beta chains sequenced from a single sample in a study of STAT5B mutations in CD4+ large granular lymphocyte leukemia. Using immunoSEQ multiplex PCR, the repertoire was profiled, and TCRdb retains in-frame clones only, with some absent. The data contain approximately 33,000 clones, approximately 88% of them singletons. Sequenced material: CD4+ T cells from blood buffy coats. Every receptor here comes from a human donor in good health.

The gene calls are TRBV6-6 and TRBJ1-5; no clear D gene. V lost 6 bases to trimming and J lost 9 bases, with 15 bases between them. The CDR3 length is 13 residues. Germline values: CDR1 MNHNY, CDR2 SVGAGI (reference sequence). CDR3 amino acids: CASSLHESRPQHF. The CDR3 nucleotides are TGTGCCAGCAGCCTCCATGAATCTCGGCCCCAGCATTTT.

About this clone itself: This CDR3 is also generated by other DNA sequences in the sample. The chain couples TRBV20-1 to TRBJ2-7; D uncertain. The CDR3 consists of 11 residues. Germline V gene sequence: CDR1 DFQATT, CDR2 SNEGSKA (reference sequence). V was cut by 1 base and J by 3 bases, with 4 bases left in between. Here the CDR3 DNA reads TGCAGTGCTAGAGGGGGCTACGAGCAGTACTTC. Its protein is CSARGGYEQYF.

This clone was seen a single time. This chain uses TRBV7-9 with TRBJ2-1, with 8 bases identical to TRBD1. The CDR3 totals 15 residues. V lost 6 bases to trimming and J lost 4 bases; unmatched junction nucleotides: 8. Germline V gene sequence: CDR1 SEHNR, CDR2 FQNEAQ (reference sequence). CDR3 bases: TGTGCCAGCAGACCCCCCAGGGGGCGGTACAATGAGCAGTTCTTC. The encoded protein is CASRPPRGRYNEQFF.

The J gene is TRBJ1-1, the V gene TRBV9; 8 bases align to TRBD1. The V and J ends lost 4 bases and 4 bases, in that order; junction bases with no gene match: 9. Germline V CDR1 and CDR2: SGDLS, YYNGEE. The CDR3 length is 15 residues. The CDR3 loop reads CASSPTRGHPTEAFF. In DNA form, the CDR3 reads TGTGCCAGCAGCCCGACCAGGGGGCATCCCACTGAAGCTTTCTTT.

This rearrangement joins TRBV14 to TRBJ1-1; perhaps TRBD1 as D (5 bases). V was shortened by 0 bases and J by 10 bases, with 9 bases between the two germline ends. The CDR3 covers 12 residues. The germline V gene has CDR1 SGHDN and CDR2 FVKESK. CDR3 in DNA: TGTGCCAGCAGCCAAGACTGGGGGGGAGCTTTCTTT. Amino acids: CASSQDWGGAFF.

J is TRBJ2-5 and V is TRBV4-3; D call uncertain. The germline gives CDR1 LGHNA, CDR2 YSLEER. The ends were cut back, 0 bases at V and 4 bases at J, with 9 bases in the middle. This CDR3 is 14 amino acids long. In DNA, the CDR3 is TGCGCCAGCAGCCAAGACACGGGCTTAGAGACCCAGTACTTC. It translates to CASSQDTGLETQYF.

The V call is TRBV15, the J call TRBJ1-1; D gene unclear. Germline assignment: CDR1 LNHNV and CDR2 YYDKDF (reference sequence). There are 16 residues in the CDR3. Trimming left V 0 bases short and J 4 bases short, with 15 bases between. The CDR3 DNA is TGTGCCACCAGCAGAGATGGGTGGCGAGGGAGCACTGAAGCTTTCTTT. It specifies CATSRDGWRGSTEAFF.

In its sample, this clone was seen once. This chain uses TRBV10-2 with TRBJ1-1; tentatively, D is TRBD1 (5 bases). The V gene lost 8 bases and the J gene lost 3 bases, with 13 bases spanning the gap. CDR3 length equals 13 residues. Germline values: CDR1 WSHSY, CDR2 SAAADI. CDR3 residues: CASRGSRDTEAFF. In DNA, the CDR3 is TGCGCCAGCCGGGGCTCCAGAGACACTGAAGCTTTCTTT.

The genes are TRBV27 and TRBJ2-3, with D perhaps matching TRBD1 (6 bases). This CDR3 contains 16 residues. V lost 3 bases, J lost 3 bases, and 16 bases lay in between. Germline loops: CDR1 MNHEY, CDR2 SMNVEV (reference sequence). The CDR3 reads CASSFLRDISTDTQYF. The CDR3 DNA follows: TGTGCCAGCAGTTTCCTCCGGGACATAAGTACAGATACGCAGTATTTT.

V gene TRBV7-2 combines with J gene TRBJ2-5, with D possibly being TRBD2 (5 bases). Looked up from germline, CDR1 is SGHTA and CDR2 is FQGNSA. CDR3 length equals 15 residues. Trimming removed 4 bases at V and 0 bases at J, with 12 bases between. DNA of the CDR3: TGTGCCAGCAGCTCCGTAACGGGAAACCAAGAGACCCAGTACTTC. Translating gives CASSSVTGNQETQYF.

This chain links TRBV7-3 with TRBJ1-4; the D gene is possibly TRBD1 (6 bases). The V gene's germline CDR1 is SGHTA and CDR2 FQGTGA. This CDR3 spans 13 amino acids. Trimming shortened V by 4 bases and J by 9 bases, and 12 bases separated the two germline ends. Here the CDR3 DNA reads TGTGCCAGCAGCTCGAGCGGGGGGCAAAAACTGTTTTTT. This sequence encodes CASSSSGGQKLFF.

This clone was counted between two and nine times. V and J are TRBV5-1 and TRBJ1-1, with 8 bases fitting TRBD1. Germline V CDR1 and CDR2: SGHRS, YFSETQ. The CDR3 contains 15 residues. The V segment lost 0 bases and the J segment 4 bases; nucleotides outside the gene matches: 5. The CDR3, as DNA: TGCGCCAGCAGCTTGGCCTCGACAGGGGTCACTGAAGCTTTCTTT. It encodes CASSLASTGVTEAFF.

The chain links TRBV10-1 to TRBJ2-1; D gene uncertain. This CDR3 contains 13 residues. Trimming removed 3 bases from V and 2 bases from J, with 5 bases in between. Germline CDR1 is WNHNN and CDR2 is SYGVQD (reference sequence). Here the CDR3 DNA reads TGCGCCAGCAGTGACTCCCCCTACAATGAGCAGTTCTTC. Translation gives CASSDSPYNEQFF.

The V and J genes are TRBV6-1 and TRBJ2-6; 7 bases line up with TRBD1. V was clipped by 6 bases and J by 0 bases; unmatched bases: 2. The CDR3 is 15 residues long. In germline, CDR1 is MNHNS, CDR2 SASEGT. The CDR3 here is CASSRDSSGANVLTF. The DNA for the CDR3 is TGTGCCAGCAGCCGGGACAGCTCTGGGGCCAACGTCCTGACTTTC.

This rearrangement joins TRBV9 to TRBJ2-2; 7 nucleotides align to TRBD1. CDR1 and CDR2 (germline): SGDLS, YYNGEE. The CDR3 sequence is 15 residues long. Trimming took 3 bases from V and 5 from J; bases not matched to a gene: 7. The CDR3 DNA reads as TGTGCCAGCAGCGCCGCGACAGGGTATACCGGGGAGCTGTTTTTT. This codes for CASSAATGYTGELFF. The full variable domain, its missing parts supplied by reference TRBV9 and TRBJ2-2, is DSGVTQTPKHLITATGQRVTLRCSPRSGDLSVYWYQQSLDQGLQFLIQYYNGEERAKGNILERFSAQQFPDLHSELNLSSLELGDSALYFCASSAATGYTGELFFGEGSRLTVL.

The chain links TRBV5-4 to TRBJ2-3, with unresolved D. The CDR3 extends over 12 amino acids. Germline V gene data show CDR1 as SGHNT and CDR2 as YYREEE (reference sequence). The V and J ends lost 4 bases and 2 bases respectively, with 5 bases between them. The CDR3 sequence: CASSLDTDTQYF. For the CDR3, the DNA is TGTGCCAGCAGCCTCGACACAGATACGCAGTATTTT.